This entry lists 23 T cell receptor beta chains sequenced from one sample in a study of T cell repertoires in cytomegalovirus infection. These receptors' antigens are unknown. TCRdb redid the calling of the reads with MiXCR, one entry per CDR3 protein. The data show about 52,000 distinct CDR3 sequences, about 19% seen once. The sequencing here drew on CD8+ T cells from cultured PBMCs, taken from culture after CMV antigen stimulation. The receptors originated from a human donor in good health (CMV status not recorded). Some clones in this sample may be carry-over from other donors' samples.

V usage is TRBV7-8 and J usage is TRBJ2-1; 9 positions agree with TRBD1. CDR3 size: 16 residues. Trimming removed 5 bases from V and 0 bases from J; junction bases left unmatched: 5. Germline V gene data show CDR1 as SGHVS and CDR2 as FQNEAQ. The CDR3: CASSPRTGVSYNEQFF. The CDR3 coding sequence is TGTGCCAGCAGCCCCCGGACAGGGGTCTCCTACAATGAGCAGTTCTTC.

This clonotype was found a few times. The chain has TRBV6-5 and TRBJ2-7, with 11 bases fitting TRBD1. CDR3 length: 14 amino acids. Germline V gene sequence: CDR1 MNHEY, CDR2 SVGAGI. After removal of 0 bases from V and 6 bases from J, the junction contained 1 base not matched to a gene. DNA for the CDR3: TGTGCCAGCAGTTACTCAGGGACAGGGGGCGAGCAGTACTTC. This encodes CASSYSGTGGEQYF.

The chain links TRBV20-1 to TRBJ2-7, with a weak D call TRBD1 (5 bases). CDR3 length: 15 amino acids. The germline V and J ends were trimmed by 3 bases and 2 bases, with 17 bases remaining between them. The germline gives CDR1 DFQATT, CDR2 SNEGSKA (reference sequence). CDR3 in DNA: TGCAGTGCTAGCCACGTCCCGACAGCGCCCTACGAGCAGTACTTC. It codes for CSASHVPTAPYEQYF.

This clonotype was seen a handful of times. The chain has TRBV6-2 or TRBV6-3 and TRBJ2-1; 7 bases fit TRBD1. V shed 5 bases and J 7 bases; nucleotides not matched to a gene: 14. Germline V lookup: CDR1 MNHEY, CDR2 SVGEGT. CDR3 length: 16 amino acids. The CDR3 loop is CASSDLQGTPRNEQFF. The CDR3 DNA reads TGTGCCAGCAGTGATCTACAGGGGACGCCTAGAAATGAGCAGTTCTTC.

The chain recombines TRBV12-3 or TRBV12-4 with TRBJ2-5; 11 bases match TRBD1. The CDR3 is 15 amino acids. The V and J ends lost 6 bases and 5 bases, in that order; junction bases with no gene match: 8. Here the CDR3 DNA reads TGTGCCAGCAGCCCGGGACAGGGGGAGGTGGAGACCCAGTACTTC. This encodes CASSPGQGEVETQYF.

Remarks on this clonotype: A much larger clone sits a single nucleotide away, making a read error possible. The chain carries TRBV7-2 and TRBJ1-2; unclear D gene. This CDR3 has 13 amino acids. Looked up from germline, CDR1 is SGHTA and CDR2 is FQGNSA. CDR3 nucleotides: TGTGCCTGCAGCTGGGATGACTACTATGGCTACACCTTC. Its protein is CACSWDDYYGYTF.

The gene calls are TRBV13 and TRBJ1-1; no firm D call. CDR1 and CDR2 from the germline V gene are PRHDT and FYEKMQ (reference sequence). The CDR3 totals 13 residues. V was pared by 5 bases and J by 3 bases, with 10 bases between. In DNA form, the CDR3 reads TGTGCCAGCAGCCCCCCAATATACACTGAAGCTTTCTTT. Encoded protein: CASSPPIYTEAFF.

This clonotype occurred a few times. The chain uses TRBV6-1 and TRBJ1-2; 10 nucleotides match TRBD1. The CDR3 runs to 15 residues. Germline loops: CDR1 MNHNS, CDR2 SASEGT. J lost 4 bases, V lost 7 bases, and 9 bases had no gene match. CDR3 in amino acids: CASMTLRTGGYGYTF. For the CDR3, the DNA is TGTGCCAGCATGACCTTGAGGACAGGGGGCTATGGCTACACCTTC.

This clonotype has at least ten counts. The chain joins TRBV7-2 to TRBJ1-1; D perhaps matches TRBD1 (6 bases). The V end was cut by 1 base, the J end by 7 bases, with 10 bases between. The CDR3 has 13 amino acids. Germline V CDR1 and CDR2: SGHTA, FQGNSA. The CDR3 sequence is CASSLGGAGEAFF. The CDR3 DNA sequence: TGTGCCAGCAGCTTAGGGGGGGCAGGTGAAGCTTTCTTT.

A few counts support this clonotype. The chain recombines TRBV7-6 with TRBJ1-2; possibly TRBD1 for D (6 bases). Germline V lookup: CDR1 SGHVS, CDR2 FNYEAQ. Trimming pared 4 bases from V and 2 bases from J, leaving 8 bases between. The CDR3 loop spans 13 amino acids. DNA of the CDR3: TGTGCCAGCAGCTCTGGACAGAACTATGGCTACACCTTC. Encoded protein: CASSSGQNYGYTF.

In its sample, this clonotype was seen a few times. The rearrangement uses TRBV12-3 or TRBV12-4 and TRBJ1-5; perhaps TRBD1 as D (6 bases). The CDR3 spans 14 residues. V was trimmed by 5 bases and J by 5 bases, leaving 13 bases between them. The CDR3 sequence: CASSPRDIYQPQHF. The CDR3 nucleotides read TGTGCCAGCAGTCCGAGGGACATTTATCAGCCCCAGCATTTT.

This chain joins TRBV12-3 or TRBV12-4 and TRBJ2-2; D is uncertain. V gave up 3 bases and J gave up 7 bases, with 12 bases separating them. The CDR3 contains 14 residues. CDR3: CASSFSPEVGELFF. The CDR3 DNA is TGTGCCAGCAGTTTCTCTCCAGAGGTCGGGGAGCTGTTTTTT.

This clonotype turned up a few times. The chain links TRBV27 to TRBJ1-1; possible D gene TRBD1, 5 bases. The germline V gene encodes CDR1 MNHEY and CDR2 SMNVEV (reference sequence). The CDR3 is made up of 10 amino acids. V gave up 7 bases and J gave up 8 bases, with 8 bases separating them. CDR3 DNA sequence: TGTGCCAGCAAGGGACGAGAAGCTTTCTTT. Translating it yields CASKGREAFF.

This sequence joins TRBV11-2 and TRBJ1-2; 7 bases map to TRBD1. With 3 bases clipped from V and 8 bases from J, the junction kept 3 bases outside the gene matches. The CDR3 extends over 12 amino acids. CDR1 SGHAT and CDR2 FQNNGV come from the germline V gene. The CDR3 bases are TGTGCCAGCAGCTTCAGGGGGAACGGCTACACCTTC. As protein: CASSFRGNGYTF.

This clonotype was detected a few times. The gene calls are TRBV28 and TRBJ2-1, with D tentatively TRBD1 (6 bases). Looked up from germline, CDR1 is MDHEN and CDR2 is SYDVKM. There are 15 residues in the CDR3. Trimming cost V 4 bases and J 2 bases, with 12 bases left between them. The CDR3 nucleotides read TGTGCCAGCAGTTCCCGGACAGACACCTACAATGAGCAGTTCTTC. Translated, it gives CASSSRTDTYNEQFF.

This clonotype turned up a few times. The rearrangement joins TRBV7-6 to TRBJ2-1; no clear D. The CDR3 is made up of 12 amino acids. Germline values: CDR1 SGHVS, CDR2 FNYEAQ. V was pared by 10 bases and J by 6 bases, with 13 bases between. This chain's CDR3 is CAIHGRVNEQFF. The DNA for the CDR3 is TGTGCCATTCACGGTCGGGTCAATGAGCAGTTCTTC.

DNA of the CDR3: TGTGCCAGCAGCCAACTTCGCGACACCTCGTACGAGCAGTACTTC. This codes for CASSQLRDTSYEQYF. The chain combines TRBV6-2 or TRBV6-3 with TRBJ2-7; D gene unclear. Germline V gene sequence: CDR1 MNHEY, CDR2 SVGEGT. CDR3 length: 15 amino acids. The germline V and J ends were trimmed by 6 bases and 4 bases, with 19 bases remaining between them.

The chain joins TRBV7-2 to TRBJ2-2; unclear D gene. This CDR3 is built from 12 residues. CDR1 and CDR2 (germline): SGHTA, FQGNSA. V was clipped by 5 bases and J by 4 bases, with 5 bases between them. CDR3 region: CASSLSTGELFF. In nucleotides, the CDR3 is TGTGCCAGCAGCCTCAGCACCGGGGAGCTGTTTTTT.

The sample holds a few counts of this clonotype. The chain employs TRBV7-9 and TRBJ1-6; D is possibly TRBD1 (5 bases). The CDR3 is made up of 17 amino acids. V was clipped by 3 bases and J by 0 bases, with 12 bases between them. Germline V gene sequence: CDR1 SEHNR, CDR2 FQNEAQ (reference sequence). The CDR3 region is CASSFTLQGSYNSPLHF. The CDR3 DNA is TGTGCCAGCAGCTTCACCCTGCAGGGCTCCTATAATTCACCCCTCCACTTT.

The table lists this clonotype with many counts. The CDR3 DNA reads as TGTGCCAGCTACGGGGACTTTAGTACCTACGAGCAGTACTTC. Protein product: CASYGDFSTYEQYF. The chain carries TRBV6-2 or TRBV6-3 and TRBJ2-7, with a tentative D call TRBD2 (6 bases). The CDR3 has 14 amino acids. V was pared by 8 bases and J by 2 bases, with 16 bases between. Looked up from germline, CDR1 is MNHEY and CDR2 is SVGEGT.

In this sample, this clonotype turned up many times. CDR3 nucleotide sequence: TGTGCCAGCAGGCCAGGGGGGACGGATGGCTACACCTTC. Residues: CASRPGGTDGYTF. The chain combines TRBV7-3 with TRBJ1-2; 7 bases agree with TRBD1. From germline, CDR1 is SGHTA and CDR2 FQGTGA. The CDR3 totals 13 residues. The trim removed 6 bases at V and 6 bases at J, leaving 7 bases unmatched.

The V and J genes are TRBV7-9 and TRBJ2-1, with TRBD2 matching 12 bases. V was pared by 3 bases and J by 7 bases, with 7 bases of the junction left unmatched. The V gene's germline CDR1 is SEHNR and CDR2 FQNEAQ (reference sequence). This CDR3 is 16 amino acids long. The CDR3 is CASSFQTSGGDNEQFF. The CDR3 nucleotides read TGTGCCAGCAGCTTCCAGACTAGCGGGGGAGATAATGAGCAGTTCTTC.

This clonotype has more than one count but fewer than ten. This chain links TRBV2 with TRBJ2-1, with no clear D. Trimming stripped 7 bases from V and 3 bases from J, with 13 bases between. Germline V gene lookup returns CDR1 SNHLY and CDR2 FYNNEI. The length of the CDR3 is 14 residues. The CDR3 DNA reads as TGTGCCAGCATAGAAGATACCAACTACAATGAGCAGTTCTTC. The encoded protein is CASIEDTNYNEQFF.